This T cell receptor beta chain originates from a study of cytomegalovirus exposure and HLA in healthy donors. As for the study in general: From donors who were HLA-typed, an early data release held about 85 million unique TCRs. Points from the study as a whole: A later analysis linked a missense DCLRE1C variant to TCR beta V- and J-gene trimming. There were some public TCRs occurring in many donors, but most TCR sequences were rare.

Germline V gene lookup returns CDR1 SGHTA and CDR2 FQGNSA. The CDR3 runs to 13 residues. The ends were cut back, 4 bases at V and 5 bases at J, with 12 bases in the middle. The table lists this clone with a count of one. The antigen is undetermined. Primers included in the PCR were 60 Vbeta and 13 Jbeta primers. Sequencing used immunoSEQ multiplex PCR; TCRdb keeps in-frame clones, though not all of them. Among 200,000 to 250,000 clones listed, about 80% were seen once. The specimen sequenced was PBMCs. The rearrangement uses TRBV7-2 and TRBJ2-7; possible D gene TRBD2, 6 bases. This receptor was taken from a man aged 18 to 29 in good health and CMV-seronegative. The CDR3 is CASSSPPGDEQYF. The CDR3 DNA reads as TGTGCCAGCAGCTCCCCGCCGGGGGACGAGCAGTACTTC.